A single sample is the source of the 8 T cell receptor beta chains below, sequenced in a study of T cells in Graves' hyperthyroidism and ophthalmopathy. From RNA transcripts, TCR beta CDR3 regions were amplified. First-round RT-PCR with HTBI primers amplified the TCR CDR3 region. TCRdb analysed the multiplex PCR reads with MiXCR anew, one entry per CDR3 protein. The sample records 360,000 or so distinct CDR3 sequences, around a sixth being singletons. Sequenced: blood. The receptor set was obtained from a woman aged 40 to 49 with Graves' ophthalmopathy.

This clonotype was observed many times. The chain is built from TRBV6-1 and TRBJ2-2, with D unclear. The V gene lost 4 bases and the J gene lost 3 bases, with 21 bases spanning the gap. Germline CDR1 and CDR2: MNHNS and SASEGT. CDR3 length: 18 residues. CDR3 in DNA: TGTGCCAGCAGTGCGGAAGAGCCTTTTGGACGGGACACCGGGGAGCTGTTTTTT. This translates into CASSAEEPFGRDTGELFF.

The chain recombines TRBV11-2 with TRBJ2-5; D is unresolved. Trimming shortened V by 5 bases and J by 4 bases, and 14 bases separated the two germline ends. The germline V gene encodes CDR1 SGHAT and CDR2 FQNNGV. The CDR3 runs to 14 residues. The chain's CDR3 is CASSLVWSRETQYF. The CDR3 DNA follows: TGTGCCAGCAGCCTCGTTTGGAGTCGAGAGACCCAGTACTTC.

The chain is built from TRBV6-1 and TRBJ1-5, with D unresolved. V lost 6 bases and J 7 bases, leaving 10 bases between the germline ends. Per the germline V gene, CDR1 is MNHNS and CDR2 is SASEGT. This CDR3 contains 12 residues. CDR3: CASRLLVQPQHF. The CDR3, as DNA: TGTGCCAGCAGGCTCCTAGTCCAGCCCCAGCATTTT.

There are many counts of this clonotype. The rearrangement links TRBV19 to TRBJ2-2; 15 bases line up with TRBD2. The CDR3 consists of 19 residues. V lost 3 bases, J lost 1 base, and 6 bases stayed unmatched. CDR1 is LNHDA, CDR2 SQIVND, per germline (reference sequence). The CDR3 coding sequence is TGTGCCAGTAGTATGGGACTAGCGGGAGGCTCCTTGAACACCGGGGAGCTGTTTTTT. Its protein product is CASSMGLAGGSLNTGELFF.

This clonotype was observed many times. This chain connects TRBV24-1 to TRBJ2-4; D possibly corresponds to TRBD2 (7 bases). V was cut by 9 bases and J by 5 bases, with 19 bases left in between. The CDR3 is 15 amino acids. The germline gives CDR1 KGHDR, CDR2 SFDVKD. The chain's CDR3 is CATRGGAGPENIQYF. CDR3 nucleotide sequence: TGTGCCACCCGCGGGGGCGCGGGACCGGAAAACATTCAGTACTTC.

This rearrangement joins TRBV6-5 to TRBJ1-2; TRBD1 agrees at 7 bases. Germline CDR1 is MNHEY and CDR2 is SVGAGI. This CDR3 is built from 16 residues. V dropped 2 bases and J dropped 2; count of bases not matched to a gene: 8. DNA of the CDR3: TGTGCCAGCAGTTACCTCCGGGACAGCGTCAACTATGGCTACACCTTC. This sequence encodes CASSYLRDSVNYGYTF.

This clonotype was seen only a few times. The rearrangement links TRBV12-3 or TRBV12-4 to TRBJ1-5, with D hard to call. Trimming shortened V by 3 bases and J by 0 bases, and 12 bases separated the two germline ends. The CDR3 is 16 residues long. The chain's CDR3 is CASSFGIQHSNQPQHF. The DNA of the CDR3 is TGTGCCAGCAGTTTCGGGATACAGCATAGCAATCAGCCCCAGCATTTT.

This clonotype occurred many times. The V call is TRBV28, the J call TRBJ1-2, with a tentative D call TRBD1 (6 bases). This CDR3 spans 16 amino acids. In germline, CDR1 is MDHEN, CDR2 SYDVKM. Trimming pared 2 bases from V and 0 bases from J, leaving 13 bases between. Written as DNA, the CDR3 is TGTGCCAGCAGTTTAGATTCAACAGGGTCTAACTATGGCTACACCTTC. It codes for CASSLDSTGSNYGYTF.